The rows below give T cell receptor beta chains drawn from one sample of a study of T cells in Graves' hyperthyroidism and ophthalmopathy. One entry per CDR3 protein, called by TCRdb with MiXCR from the multiplex PCR reads. Of about 610,000 distinct CDR3 sequences in the sample, about a sixth were seen once. Sequencing used blood. The receptors come from a woman in her 40s with Graves' ophthalmopathy. The CDR3 runs from the conserved cysteine through the conserved F or W. A D gene is named only where the DNA matches it firmly. The listing skips clone size in some rows; elsewhere it reads once, few, many or a size class.

d_call	v_call	clone_size	j_call	cdr3_nt	cdr3_aa
-	TRBV27	-	TRBJ2-1	TGTGCCAGCAGTTTATACTCCTACAATGAGCAGTTCTTC	CASSLYSYNEQFF
-	TRBV6-5	-	TRBJ2-5	TGTGCCAGCAGTTACGGACAATTCGAGACCCAGTACTTC	CASSYGQFETQYF
TRBD2	TRBV5-1	-	TRBJ2-2	TGCGCCAGCAGCTTGGTGTCGACTAGCGGGAGTTGGGGTAACACCGGGGAGCTGTTTTTT	CASSLVSTSGSWGNTGELFF
-	TRBV14	-	TRBJ1-2	TGTGCCAGCAGCCAAGAGAGCAGGCGGCTTAGCTATGGCTACACCTTC	CASSQESRRLSYGYTF
-	TRBV7-8	-	TRBJ1-2	TGTGCCAGCAGCCCCGGGTCCGGAGGCTACACCTTC	CASSPGSGGYTF
TRBD2	TRBV2	-	TRBJ2-7	TGTGCCAGCAGTGCCAGCGGGAGTAGCCATGAGCAGTACTTC	CASSASGSSHEQYF
-	TRBV30	many	TRBJ1-5	TGTGCCTGCGGATCTTATAGCAATCAGCCCCAGCATTTT	CACGSYSNQPQHF
-	TRBV3-1	-	TRBJ2-7	TGTGCCAGCAGCCAAGTCGGAGCCTCTAGCGAGCAGTACTTC	CASSQVGASSEQYF
TRBD2	TRBV20-1	many	TRBJ2-3	TGCAGTGCCCTTGGGCGGGAGGGCCTGACAGATACGCAGTATTTT	CSALGREGLTDTQYF
TRBD1	TRBV28	many	TRBJ1-1	TGTGCCAGTATCCCTGAGGGGGCGGGTAGGACTGAAGCTTTCTTT	CASIPEGAGRTEAFF
TRBD1	TRBV3-1	few	TRBJ2-2	TGTGCCAGCAGCCAACTGGGACAGTTCAACACCGGGGAGCTGTTTTTT	CASSQLGQFNTGELFF
TRBD1	TRBV20-1	-	TRBJ2-1	TGCAGTGCTAGAGATCCGGGACCGGGACAGGGGGCGTATGAGCAGTTCTTC	CSARDPGPGQGAYEQFF
-	TRBV5-1	few	TRBJ2-5	TGCGCCAGCAGCTCCGCGGGATTATCGGAGACCCAGTACTTC	CASSSAGLSETQYF
-	TRBV6-1	-	TRBJ1-3	TGTGCCAGCGCGAGGGACGGCTCTGGAAACACCATATATTTT	CASARDGSGNTIYF
TRBD1	TRBV19	-	TRBJ2-7	TGTGCCAGTTCTACCGTCGGGACAGGGGTTCGCGAGCAGTACTTC	CASSTVGTGVREQYF
-	TRBV18	-	TRBJ2-3	TGTGCCAGCTCACTAAGGGCCAGCCCAGATACGCGGTATTTT	CASSLRASPDTRYF
TRBD1	TRBV28	-	TRBJ1-3	TGTGCCAGCAGTTCGGCCGGGACAGGGAGTGGAAACACCATATATTTT	CASSSAGTGSGNTIYF
TRBD1	TRBV6-1	few	TRBJ2-1	TGTGCCAGCAGGACAGGGGCCTACAATGAGCAGTTCTTC	CASRTGAYNEQFF
-	TRBV30	few	TRBJ2-7	TGTGCCTGGAGGCCAGGACACCCTACTGGCGAGCAGTACTTC	CAWRPGHPTGEQYF
TRBD1	TRBV30	-	TRBJ1-2	TGTGCCTGGAGTGTAAAGGGACAGATTTTTGGCTACACCTTC	CAWSVKGQIFGYTF
TRBD2	TRBV12-3/TRBV12-4	-	TRBJ2-1	TGTGCCAGCGGACATAGCGGGAGGCCCGGTGAGCAGTTCTTC	CASGHSGRPGEQFF
-	TRBV5-1	-	TRBJ1-6	TGCGCCAGCAGCTTGGTGTCAGAAGATAATTCACCCCTCCACTTT	CASSLVSEDNSPLHF
TRBD2	TRBV2	many	TRBJ2-5	TGTGCCAGCATTGTACCCGGACTAGCTGGAGAGACCCAGTACTTC	CASIVPGLAGETQYF
-	TRBV30	few	TRBJ1-4	TGTGCCTGGAGTGTACTTCCAACTAATGAAAAACTGTTTTTT	CAWSVLPTNEKLFF
TRBD1	TRBV20-1	many	TRBJ1-1	TGCAGTTACAGGGGGCCCGGGGACACTGAAGCTTTCTTT	CSYRGPGDTEAFF
TRBD2	TRBV7-9	few	TRBJ2-5	TGTGCCAGCAGCTCCTCGAGCGGGATATACCAAGAGACCCAGTACTTC	CASSSSSGIYQETQYF
TRBD2	TRBV10-3	-	TRBJ2-5	TGTGCCATTTCTGAGCGGGAGCAACGAGAGACCCAGTACTTC	CAISEREQRETQYF
-	TRBV12-3/TRBV12-4	many	TRBJ1-1	TGTGCCAGCAGTGCCCTAGGGGGGGCGGTCACTGAAGCTTTCTTT	CASSALGGAVTEAFF
-	TRBV2	many	TRBJ1-2	TGTGCCAGCAGTGAAACCTATGGCTACACCTTC	CASSETYGYTF
-	TRBV6-7	-	TRBJ1-3	TGTGCCAGCAGGGAGCTACACTTCCTCTCTGGAAACACCATATATTTT	CASRELHFLSGNTIYF
TRBD2	TRBV20-1	-	TRBJ2-7	TGCAGTGCTGAAGGTCGCGGGAGATTCGAGCAGTACTTC	CSAEGRGRFEQYF
-	TRBV7-2	many	TRBJ1-1	TGTGCCAGCAGCTTGACAGGAGCCACTGAAGCTTTCTTT	CASSLTGATEAFF
TRBD1	TRBV27	few	TRBJ2-5	TGTGCCAGCAGCCGCCACGGGACAGCCCAAGAGACCCAGTACTTC	CASSRHGTAQETQYF
TRBD1	TRBV12-3/TRBV12-4	-	TRBJ2-3	TGTGCCAGCAGTTTGGGGACAGGGATGACTAGCACAGATACGCAGTATTTT	CASSLGTGMTSTDTQYF
TRBD1	TRBV29-1	few	TRBJ1-2	TGCAGCGTTGATGGTGGTGACAGGGGAAACTATGGCTACACCTTC	CSVDGGDRGNYGYTF
-	TRBV7-3	many	TRBJ1-1	TGTGCCAGCAGCGCAGCGGGCGGGAGTCAAGCTTTCTTT	CASSAAGGSQAFF
-	TRBV28	few	TRBJ2-6	TGTGCCAGCAGTTTTACTGGGGGGGCCAACGTCCTGACTTTC	CASSFTGGANVLTF
-	TRBV12-3/TRBV12-4	-	TRBJ2-7	TGTGCCAGCGGTACAGACTCCTACGAGCAGTACTTC	CASGTDSYEQYF
-	TRBV7-2	-	TRBJ2-1	TGTGCCAGCAGTTTTGGGCGGGCCAACGGCAATGAGCAGTTCTTC	CASSFGRANGNEQFF
TRBD1	TRBV6-1	many	TRBJ2-5	TGTGCCAGCAGCCTTCAGGGGGTACTCCAAGAGACCCAGTACTTC	CASSLQGVLQETQYF
TRBD2	TRBV12-3/TRBV12-4	-	TRBJ2-7	TGTGCCAGCAGTTTAGGGTCGTTAGCGGGGACGATCTACGAGCAGTACTTC	CASSLGSLAGTIYEQYF
TRBD1	TRBV28	many	TRBJ1-1	TGTGCCAGCATTCCAGGGGGCGAGGACACTGAAGCTTTCTTT	CASIPGGEDTEAFF
-	TRBV28	many	TRBJ2-7	TGTGCCAGCACCTTGGTGGGGGGAGTTACCTACGAGCAGTACTTC	CASTLVGGVTYEQYF
-	TRBV7-9	few	TRBJ2-5	TGTGCCTGGAATTCCTGGAGTGACTCTCAAGAGACCCAGTACTTC	CAWNSWSDSQETQYF
TRBD2	TRBV27	many	TRBJ2-5	TGTGCCAGCAGTTTATCGGGCCTAGCGGGAGTACGGGAAGAGACCCAGTACTTC	CASSLSGLAGVREETQYF
-	TRBV20-1	-	TRBJ2-2	TGCAGTGCTACGAACTCGAACACCGGGGAGCTGTTTTTT	CSATNSNTGELFF
-	TRBV20-1	-	TRBJ1-6	TGCAGTGCTAGAGGGGGGGGTTCACCCCTCCACTTT	CSARGGGSPLHF
-	TRBV6-2/TRBV6-3	-	TRBJ1-3	TGTGCCAGCAGACCCAACAGGGTCGGAAACACCATATATTTT	CASRPNRVGNTIYF
-	TRBV15	-	TRBJ2-1	TGTGCCACCAGCAGCCGACCCCCCTACAATGAGCAGTTCTTC	CATSSRPPYNEQFF
-	TRBV30	many	TRBJ2-7	TGTGCCTGGAGTGTCGGCGGAGACTCCTACGAGCAGTACTTC	CAWSVGGDSYEQYF
TRBD2	TRBV30	many	TRBJ2-2	TGTGCCTGGAGTGTACGGGCTAGCGGGAGAACCGGGGAGCTGTTTTTT	CAWSVRASGRTGELFF
TRBD1	TRBV20-1	many	TRBJ2-7	TGCAGTGCTGGGACAGGGGTCTACGAGCAGTACTTC	CSAGTGVYEQYF
-	TRBV27	-	TRBJ1-1	TGTGCCAGCAGTCCCCACAGGTTTTCTGAAGCTTTCTTT	CASSPHRFSEAFF
TRBD2	TRBV20-1	many	TRBJ2-1	TGCAGTGCTAGAGCGCCTAGCGGGAGGGCCTACAATGAGCAGTTCTTC	CSARAPSGRAYNEQFF
-	TRBV7-7	few	TRBJ2-5	TGTGCTAGCAGCTACGGACTGTTGCAGTGGGAGACCCAGTACTTC	CASSYGLLQWETQYF
-	TRBV3-1	few	TRBJ2-1	TGTGCCAGCAGCATGGAGTCCAATGAGCAGTTCTTC	CASSMESNEQFF
-	TRBV20-1	many	TRBJ1-1	TGCAGTGCCAAGACAGCCGATGAAGCTTTCTTT	CSAKTADEAFF
TRBD1	TRBV20-1	many	TRBJ2-7	TGCAGTGCTAGAAAGGGACAGACACCATACGAGCAGTACTTC	CSARKGQTPYEQYF
-	TRBV12-3/TRBV12-4	many	TRBJ1-1	TGTGCCAGCAGTTTTCAGGGTTCTGCTGAAGCTTTCTTT	CASSFQGSAEAFF